The following is a T cell receptor beta chain sequence with its context. Its antigen is as yet unknown. Clones were sequenced by immunoSEQ multiplex PCR, and TCRdb holds only the in-frame ones, with some missing. This repertoire shows 35,000 to 50,000 clones, about nine tenths found once; its top ten account for roughly 1.1%. Germline-derived CDR1 and CDR2 are SEHNR and FQNEAQ (reference sequence). The CDR3 consists of 16 residues. V was clipped by 5 bases and J by 1 base, with 12 bases between them. The sample comes from a study of OX40 agonist ivuxolimab in advanced cancers. Study-wide points: More expanded clones were seen, on average, in CD8+ T cells than in CD4+. Partial responders receiving 0.1-3.0 mg/kg showed among the lowest clonal expansion.

This chain uses TRBV7-9 with TRBJ2-6; D uncertain. Material: CD4+ or CD8+ T cells sorted from blood, obtained in a trial of the OX40 agonist ivuxolimab. The sequence was obtained from an adult with an advanced solid tumor such as melanoma, head and neck, liver or kidney cancer. The CDR3 region has the DNA TGTGCCAGCAGCCAATTTCCTGCGTCTGGGGCCAACGTCCTGACTTTC. This sequence encodes CASSQFPASGANVLTF.